In this sample, the clone carrying this T cell receptor beta chain turned up a few times. This CDR3 is 14 amino acids long. Trimming at V came to 2 bases and at J to 6 bases, leaving 3 bases not matched to a gene. In germline, CDR1 is MNHEY, CDR2 SVGAGI. The entry originates in a study of graft-versus-host responses after intestinal transplantation. The overall study: Once they had received anti-thymocyte globulin induction, all recipients took tacrolimus and steroids for approximately 3 years.

Responders labeled with CFSE (around 200,000) were plated with around 200,000 irradiated, violet-dye-labeled stimulators. Both CD3+CD4+ and CD3+CD8+ responders that were proliferating and CFSE-low underwent sorting after the reaction. Study-wide points: Graft-versus-host to host-versus-graft clonal ratios in allografts were high in patients with graft-donor T cell macrochimerism.

Method: immunoSEQ multiplex PCR; TCRdb's copy keeps in-frame clones and lacks some. The sample carries approximately 14,000 clones, about 36% recorded once. The sequencing used alloreactive CD4+ T cells from a mixed lymphocyte reaction culture, collected before intestinal transplant. Stated subset: CFSE-low proliferating T cells sorted from roughly six-day pre-transplant mixed lymphocyte reaction (GvH or HvG direction). The clonotype comes from a human patient who received an intestinal transplant. The gene calls are TRBV6-5 and TRBJ2-2, with 7 positions matching TRBD2. CDR3 sequence reads: CASSYGGGSGELFF. The CDR3 DNA is TGTGCCAGCAGTTACGGGGGGGGTTCCGGGGAGCTGTTTTTT.